The sequence of this TCR beta chain was determined in a study of cytotoxic CD8 clonotypes in ibrutinib-treated CLL. Notes on the study in general: Baseline clonality, above age-matched healthy donor levels, tracked circulating CD8+ T-cell counts.

Worth noting for this clone: The antigen is undetermined.

Clones were read by immunoSEQ multiplex PCR, and TCRdb kept only the in-frame ones, dropping some. The sample lists approximately 50,000 clones, about two thirds occurring once. The germline CDR1 and CDR2 sequences are SGHRS and YFSETQ. CDR3 length: 16 amino acids. Trimming took off 0 bases at V and 2 bases at J, with 14 bases between the two ends. For TCR beta libraries, around 2 micrograms of genomic DNA were obtained from cryopreserved PBMCs. The V and J genes are TRBV5-1 and TRBJ1-1, with unresolved D. The starting material was PBMCs, obtained after 12 months of ibrutinib treatment. The clonotype comes from a human donor with chronic lymphocytic leukemia. This CDR3 reads CASSLATTASNTEAFF. CDR3 nucleotide sequence: TGCGCCAGCAGCTTGGCGACTACAGCAAGCAACACTGAAGCTTTCTTT.